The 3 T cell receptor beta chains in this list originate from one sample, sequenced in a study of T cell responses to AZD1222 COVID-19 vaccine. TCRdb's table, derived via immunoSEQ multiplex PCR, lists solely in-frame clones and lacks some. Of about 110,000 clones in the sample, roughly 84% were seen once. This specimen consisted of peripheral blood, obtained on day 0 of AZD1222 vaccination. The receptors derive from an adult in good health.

CDR3 in amino acids: CASSFSQGAGNTIYF. CDR3 DNA: TGCGCCAGCAGCTTTTCCCAGGGGGCCGGAAACACCATATATTTT. This rearrangement joins TRBV5-1 to TRBJ1-3; 8 bases are shared with TRBD1. The CDR3 is made up of 15 amino acids. Germline CDR1 and CDR2: SGHRS and YFSETQ. V shed 2 bases, J shed 4 bases, and the junction held 5 bases outside the gene matches.

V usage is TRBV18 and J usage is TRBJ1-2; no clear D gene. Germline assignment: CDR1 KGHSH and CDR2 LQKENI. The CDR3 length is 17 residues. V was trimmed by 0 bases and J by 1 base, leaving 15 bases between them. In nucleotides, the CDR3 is TGTGCCAGCTCACCACCGGGTAGGGCAGAAAATAACTATGGCTACACCTTC. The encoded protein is CASSPPGRAENNYGYTF.

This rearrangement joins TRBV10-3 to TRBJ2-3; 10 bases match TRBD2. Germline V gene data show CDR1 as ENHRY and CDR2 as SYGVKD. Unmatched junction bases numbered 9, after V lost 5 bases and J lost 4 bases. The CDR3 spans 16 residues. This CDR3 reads CAISISSGSRPDTQYF. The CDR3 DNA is TGTGCCATCAGTATATCTAGCGGGAGCCGACCAGATACGCAGTATTTT.